This T cell receptor beta chain was obtained from a study of beta chain features in type 1 diabetes. Points from the study as a whole: More deletions and fewer insertions at VDJ junctions were found in patients with type 1 diabetes. Cells with high TCR expression could be over-represented by cDNA sequencing.

Each sorted population was over 95% pure. All of the isolated RNA was reverse transcribed, so expressed TCRB transcripts were sequenced. Assay used: immunoSEQ multiplex PCR; TCRdb lists only in-frame clones, some missing. In the table there are around 430,000 clones, roughly 30% of which are singletons. This clone occurred a few times. Its antigen is unidentified. The germline CDR1 and CDR2 sequences are SEHNR and FQNEAQ (reference sequence). The CDR3 contains 17 residues. With 2 bases removed from V and 3 bases from J, the gap between germline ends came to 20 bases. The source of this sequence is a man younger than 30 in good health. The chain recombines TRBV7-9 with TRBJ2-7, with a tentative D call TRBD1 (6 bases). Sequenced sample: naive CD4+ T cells from blood. The chain's CDR3 is CASSLIRLTDRYYEQYF. Written as DNA, the CDR3 is TGTGCCAGCAGCTTAATTCGGTTGACGGACAGATACTACGAGCAGTACTTC. The complete variable domain, with remaining parts taken from reference TRBV7-9 and TRBJ2-7, reads DTGVSQNPRHKITKRGQNVTFRCDPISEHNRLYWYRQTLGQGPEFLTYFQNEAQLEKSRLLSDRFSAERPKGSFSTLEIQRTEQGDSAMYLCASSLIRLTDRYYEQYFGPGTRLTVT.